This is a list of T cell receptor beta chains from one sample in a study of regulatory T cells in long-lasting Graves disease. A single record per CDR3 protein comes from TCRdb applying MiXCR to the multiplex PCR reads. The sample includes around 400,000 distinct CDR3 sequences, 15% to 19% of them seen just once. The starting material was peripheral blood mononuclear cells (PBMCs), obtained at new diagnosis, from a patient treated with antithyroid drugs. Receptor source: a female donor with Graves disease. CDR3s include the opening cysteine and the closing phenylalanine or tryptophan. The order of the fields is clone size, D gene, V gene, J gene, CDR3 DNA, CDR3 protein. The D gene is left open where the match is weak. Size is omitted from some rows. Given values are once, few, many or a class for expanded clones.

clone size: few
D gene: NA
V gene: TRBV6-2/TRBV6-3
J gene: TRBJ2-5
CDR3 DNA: TGTGCCAGCAGTTACGGGGGTCTTTGGGGGTACCAAGAGACCCAGTACTTC
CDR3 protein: CASSYGGLWGYQETQYF

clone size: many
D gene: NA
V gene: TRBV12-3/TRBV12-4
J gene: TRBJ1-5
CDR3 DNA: TGTGCCAGCAGTGAACGGGCCCAGGGACCGCGCCAGCATTTT
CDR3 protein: CASSERAQGPRQHF

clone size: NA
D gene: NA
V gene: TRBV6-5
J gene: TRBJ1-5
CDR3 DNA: TGTGCCAGCAGTTACTCGATCGAACCCCAGCATTTT
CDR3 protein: CASSYSIEPQHF

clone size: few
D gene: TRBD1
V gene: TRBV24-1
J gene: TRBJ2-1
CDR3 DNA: TGTGCCACCAGTGCCGGGACAGGGATCTACAATGAGCAGTTCTTC
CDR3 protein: CATSAGTGIYNEQFF

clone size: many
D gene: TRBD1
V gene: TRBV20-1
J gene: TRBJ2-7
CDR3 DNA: TGCAGTGCTAGAGCAGGGACAGGCCGCTACGAGCAGTACTTC
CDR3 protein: CSARAGTGRYEQYF

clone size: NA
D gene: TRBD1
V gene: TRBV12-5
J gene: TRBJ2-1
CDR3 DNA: TGTGCTAGTGGTTTGGTAAGTTGGACAGGCCACTTGCTCAAACACAATGAGCAGTTCTTC
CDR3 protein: CASGLVSWTGHLLKHNEQFF

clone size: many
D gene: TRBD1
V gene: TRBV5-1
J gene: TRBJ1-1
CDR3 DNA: TGCGCCAGCAGCTTGGCCGGGACCTCGCAGGGGGGTACTGAAGCTTTCTTT
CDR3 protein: CASSLAGTSQGGTEAFF

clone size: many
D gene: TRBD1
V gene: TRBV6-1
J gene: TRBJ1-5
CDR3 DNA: TGTGCCAGCAGCCTCACCAGGGGGTGGGACAATCAGCCCCAGCATTTT
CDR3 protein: CASSLTRGWDNQPQHF

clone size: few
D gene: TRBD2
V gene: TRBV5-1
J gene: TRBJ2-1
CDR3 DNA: TGCGCCAGCAGCGGGGATAGGCTAGCGGTATCTGAGCAGTTCTTC
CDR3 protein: CASSGDRLAVSEQFF

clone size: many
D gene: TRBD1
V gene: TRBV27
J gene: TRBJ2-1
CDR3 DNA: TGTGCCAGCAGTTTATCTCTAGGGGGCGAGCAGTTCTTC
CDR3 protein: CASSLSLGGEQFF

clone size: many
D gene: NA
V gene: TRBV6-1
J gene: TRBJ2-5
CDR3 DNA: TGTGCCAGCAGGTCGGGGACGGAGACCCAGTACTTC
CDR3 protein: CASRSGTETQYF

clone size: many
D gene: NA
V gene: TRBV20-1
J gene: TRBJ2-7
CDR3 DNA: TGCAGTGCGGGGACATCTAACTACGAGCAGTACTTC
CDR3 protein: CSAGTSNYEQYF

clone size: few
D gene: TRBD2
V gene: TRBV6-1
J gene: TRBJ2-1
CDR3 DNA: TGTGCCAGCAGGCCGAGGGAGGGACGCCCTGAGGAGGCTGAGCAGTTCTTC
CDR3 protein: CASRPREGRPEEAEQFF

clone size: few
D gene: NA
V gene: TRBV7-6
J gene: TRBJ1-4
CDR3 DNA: TGTGCCAGCAGCTTTCGGACTAATGAAAAACTGTTTTTT
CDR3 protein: CASSFRTNEKLFF

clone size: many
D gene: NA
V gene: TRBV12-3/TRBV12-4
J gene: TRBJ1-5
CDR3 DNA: TGTGCCAGCAGTTTAAAAGGGCGGTTCGTCAGCAATCAGCCCCAGCATTTT
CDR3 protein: CASSLKGRFVSNQPQHF

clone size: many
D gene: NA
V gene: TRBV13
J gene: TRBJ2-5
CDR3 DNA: TGTGCCAGCAGCTTCGGAGGGACAGAGACCCAGTACTTC
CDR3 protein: CASSFGGTETQYF

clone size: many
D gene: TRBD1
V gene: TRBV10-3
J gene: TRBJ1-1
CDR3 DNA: TGTGCCATCAGTGAGTCGGGAGGCCAAGGGGGCAAGGCTGAAGCTTTCTTT
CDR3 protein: CAISESGGQGGKAEAFF

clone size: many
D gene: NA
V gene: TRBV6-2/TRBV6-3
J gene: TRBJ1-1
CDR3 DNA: TGTGCCAGCAGTTACTCGATAGATGAGGTCGACTTCTCGAACACTGAAGCTTTCTTT
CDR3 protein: CASSYSIDEVDFSNTEAFF

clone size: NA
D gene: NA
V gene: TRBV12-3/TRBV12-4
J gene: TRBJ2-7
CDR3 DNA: TGTGCCAGCAGTTTAACGGGAAGCGGCGAGCAGTACTTC
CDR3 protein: CASSLTGSGEQYF

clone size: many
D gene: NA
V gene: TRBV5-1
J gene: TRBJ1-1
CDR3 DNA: TGCGCCAGCAGCTTGTCTGCGGGGGGGAACACTGAAGCTTTCTTT
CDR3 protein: CASSLSAGGNTEAFF

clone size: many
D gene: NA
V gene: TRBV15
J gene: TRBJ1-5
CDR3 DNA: TGTGCCACCAGCAGTGAGGGTCGTTTTCAGCCCCAGCATTTT
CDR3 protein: CATSSEGRFQPQHF

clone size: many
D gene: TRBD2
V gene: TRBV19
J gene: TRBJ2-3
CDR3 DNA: TGTGCCAGTACCCCAGCGGGAGTCACAGATACGCAGTATTTT
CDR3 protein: CASTPAGVTDTQYF

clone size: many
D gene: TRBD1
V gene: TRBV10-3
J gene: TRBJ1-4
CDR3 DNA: TGTGCCATCAGTAACCAGGGGGGGATGAATGAAAAACTGTTTTTT
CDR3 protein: CAISNQGGMNEKLFF

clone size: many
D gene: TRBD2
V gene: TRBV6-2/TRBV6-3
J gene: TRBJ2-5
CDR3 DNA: TGTGCCAGCAGTTACGGGTCCCTAGCGGGGACCCAAGAGACCCAGTACTTC
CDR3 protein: CASSYGSLAGTQETQYF

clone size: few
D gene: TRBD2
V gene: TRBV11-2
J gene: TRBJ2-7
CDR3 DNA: TGTGCCAGCAGCTACAAGAGCGGGAGGAGCCGCGAGCAGTACTTC
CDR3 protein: CASSYKSGRSREQYF

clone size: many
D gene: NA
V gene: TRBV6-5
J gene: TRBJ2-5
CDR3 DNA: TGTGCCAGCAGTTACCTGACAGCGCAAGAGACCCAGTACTTC
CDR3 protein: CASSYLTAQETQYF

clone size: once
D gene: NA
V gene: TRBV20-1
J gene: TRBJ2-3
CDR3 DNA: TGCAGTGCTACCAGGGGAACCGATACGCAGTATTTT
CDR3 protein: CSATRGTDTQYF

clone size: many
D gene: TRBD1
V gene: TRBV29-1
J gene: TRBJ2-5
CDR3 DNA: TGCAGCGTCGTCAGGACAGGGGTGGGAGAGACCCAGTACTTC
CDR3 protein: CSVVRTGVGETQYF

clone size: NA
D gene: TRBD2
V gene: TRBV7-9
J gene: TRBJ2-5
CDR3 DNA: TGTGCCAGCAGCACCGGGACTATGGGGACCCAGTACTTC
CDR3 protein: CASSTGTMGTQYF

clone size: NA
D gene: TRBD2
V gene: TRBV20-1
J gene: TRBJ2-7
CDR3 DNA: TGCAGTGCTAGAGGAAGAGCGGGAGGTTCCTACGAGCAGTACTTC
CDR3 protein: CSARGRAGGSYEQYF

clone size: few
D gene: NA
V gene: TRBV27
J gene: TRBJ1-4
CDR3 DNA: TGTGCCAGCAGCTCTGTGGGATCGCAACTGTTTTTT
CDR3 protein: CASSSVGSQLFF

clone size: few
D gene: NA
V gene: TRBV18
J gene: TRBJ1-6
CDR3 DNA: TGTGCCAGCTCACCAGTGGACACGGGGTCACCCCTCCACTTT
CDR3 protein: CASSPVDTGSPLHF

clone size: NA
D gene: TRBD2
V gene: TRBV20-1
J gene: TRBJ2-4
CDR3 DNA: TGCAGTGCTCCAGGACTAGACGGGGCCAAAAACATTCAGTACTTC
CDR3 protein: CSAPGLDGAKNIQYF

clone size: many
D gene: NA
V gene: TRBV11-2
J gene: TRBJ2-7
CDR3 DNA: TGTGCCAGCAGCTTAGGGGCTAGCGAGGGGTACGAGCAGTACTTC
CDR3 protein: CASSLGASEGYEQYF

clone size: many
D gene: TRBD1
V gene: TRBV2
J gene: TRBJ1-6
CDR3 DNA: TGTGCCAGCAGTGAAGTGGGGCAGGGGGTTTTTGGACCCCTCCACTTT
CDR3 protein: CASSEVGQGVFGPLHF

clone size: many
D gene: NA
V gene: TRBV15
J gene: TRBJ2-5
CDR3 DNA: TGTGCCACCAGCAGAGATCTTTTGATGCAGGAGCTCCAAGAGACCCAGTACTTC
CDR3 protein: CATSRDLLMQELQETQYF

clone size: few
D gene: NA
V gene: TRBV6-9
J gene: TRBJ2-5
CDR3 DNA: TGTGCCAGCAGTTTCCTGACTAGCCAAGAGACCCAGTACTTC
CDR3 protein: CASSFLTSQETQYF

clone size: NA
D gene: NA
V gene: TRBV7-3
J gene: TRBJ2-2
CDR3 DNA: TGTGCCAGCAGCCAACAGGCGGGCGCGAACACCGGGGAGCTGTTTTTT
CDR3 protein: CASSQQAGANTGELFF

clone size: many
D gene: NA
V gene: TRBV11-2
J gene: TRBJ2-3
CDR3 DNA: TGTGCCAGCAGAACCCCGGGGCCCCGTAGAGCAGATACGCAGTATTTT
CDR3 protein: CASRTPGPRRADTQYF

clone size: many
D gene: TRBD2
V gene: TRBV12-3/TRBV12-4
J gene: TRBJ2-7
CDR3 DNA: TGTGCCAGCAGTTTGGAAAGGGGGACTAGCGGGAGGGCCGTAGAGCAGTACTTC
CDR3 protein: CASSLERGTSGRAVEQYF

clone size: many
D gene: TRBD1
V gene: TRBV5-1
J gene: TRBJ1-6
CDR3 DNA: TGCGCCAGCAGACGACAGGGCGGTTCACCCCTCCACTTT
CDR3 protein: CASRRQGGSPLHF

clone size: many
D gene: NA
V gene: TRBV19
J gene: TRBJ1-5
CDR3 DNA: TGTGCCAGTACCCTCGGGGGCGCCGATCAGCCCCAGCATTTT
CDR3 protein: CASTLGGADQPQHF

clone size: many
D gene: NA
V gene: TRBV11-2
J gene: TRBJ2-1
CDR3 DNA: TGTGCCAGCAGCTTAGCGGTGGCCAGTGAGCAGTTCTTC
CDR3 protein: CASSLAVASEQFF

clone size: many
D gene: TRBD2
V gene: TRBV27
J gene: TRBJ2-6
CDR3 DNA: TGTGCCAGCAGTTTATGGGCCGGGGGGGGGGCCAACGTCCTGACTTTC
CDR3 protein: CASSLWAGGGANVLTF

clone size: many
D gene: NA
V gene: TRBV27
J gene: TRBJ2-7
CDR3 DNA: TGTGCCAGCAGCAGATTGGGTAGCGAGCAGTACTTC
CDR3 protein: CASSRLGSEQYF

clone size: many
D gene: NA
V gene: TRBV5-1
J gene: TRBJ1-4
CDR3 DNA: TGTGCCAGCAGCCTCGGCAGGGCAACTAATGAAAAACTGTTTTTT
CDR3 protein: CASSLGRATNEKLFF

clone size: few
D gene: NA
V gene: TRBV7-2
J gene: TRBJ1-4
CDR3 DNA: TGTGCCAGCAGCTACCCCTCCGGGTCTAGTGAAAAACTGTTTTTT
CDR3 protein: CASSYPSGSSEKLFF

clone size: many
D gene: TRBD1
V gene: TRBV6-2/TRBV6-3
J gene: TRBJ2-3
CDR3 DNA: TGTGCCAGCAGTTACACAGGGGCGCCCACAGATACGCAGTATTTT
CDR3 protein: CASSYTGAPTDTQYF

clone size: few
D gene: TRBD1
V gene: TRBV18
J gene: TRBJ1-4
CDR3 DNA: TGTGCCAGCTCACTGGGACAGGGAGTACGTGCGATTAATGAAAAACTGTTTTTT
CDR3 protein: CASSLGQGVRAINEKLFF